These 18 T cell receptor beta chains were all obtained from the same sample, sequenced in a study of identical twins. TCRdb analysed the 5' RACE reads with MiXCR anew, one entry per CDR3 protein. Found here are over 600,000 distinct CDR3 sequences, around 20% of them singletons; the top ten hold roughly 4.3%. Another study also made use of these data, one on T cells expressing NK-cell markers.

The material sequenced was PBMCs. The origin of the receptors is a woman under 30 in good health.

The V call is TRBV12-3 or TRBV12-4, the J call TRBJ1-4, with TRBD1 matching 8 bases. V shed 6 bases, J shed 7 bases, and the junction held 7 bases outside the gene matches. CDR3 size: 14 residues. The CDR3 reads CASSPTGGPEKLFF. DNA of the CDR3: TGTGCCAGCAGCCCCACAGGGGGTCCTGAAAAACTGTTTTTT.

The rearrangement uses TRBV20-1 and TRBJ2-5; possible D gene TRBD2, 6 bases. The CDR3 has 14 residues. The V and J ends lost 3 bases and 1 base respectively, with 12 bases between them. Germline values: CDR1 DFQATT, CDR2 SNEGSKA (reference sequence). CDR3 DNA sequence: TGCAGTGCTAGTTTCGCGGGATTCCAAGAGACCCAGTACTTC. Translation gives CSASFAGFQETQYF.

This chain uses TRBV7-2 with TRBJ1-2; no clear D gene. Germline V gene data show CDR1 as SGHTA and CDR2 as FQGNSA. V was trimmed by 3 bases and J by 2 bases, leaving 7 bases between them. The CDR3 is 13 residues long. This CDR3 reads CASSFKGNYGYTF. CDR3 DNA: TGTGCCAGCAGCTTTAAGGGAAACTATGGCTACACCTTC.

This clonotype was seen only a few times. Sequence at one end of the junction differs from germline and may be a read error. The chain carries TRBV3-1 and TRBJ2-1, with 9 nucleotides matching TRBD2. This CDR3 is built from 15 residues. Per germline, CDR1 LGHDT and CDR2 YNNKEL (reference sequence). The CDR3: CASSRGTSSHNEQFF. In DNA form, the CDR3 reads TGTGCCAGCAGCCGCGGGACTAGCTCCCACAATGAGCAGTTCTTC.

There are a few counts of this clonotype. The rearrangement joins TRBV7-2 to TRBJ1-4, with 10 nucleotides matching TRBD1. Per the germline V gene, CDR1 is SGHTA and CDR2 is FQGNSA. With V trimmed by 7 bases and J by 9 bases, 14 bases remained unmatched. This CDR3 has 16 amino acids. The CDR3 sequence is CASKLGPGQGDQKLFF. The CDR3 DNA reads TGTGCCAGCAAACTAGGGCCCGGACAGGGGGATCAAAAACTGTTTTTT.

The V and J genes are TRBV20-1 and TRBJ2-7; the match to TRBD2 covers 8 bases. Germline CDR1 and CDR2: DFQATT and SNEGSKA (reference sequence). The CDR3 sequence is 15 residues long. V dropped 0 bases and J dropped 3; count of bases not matched to a gene: 7. For the CDR3, the DNA is TGCAGTGCTAGAGATCGAGCGGGGGTTTACTACGAGCAGTACTTC. Amino acid sequence: CSARDRAGVYYEQYF.

This clonotype was seen a few times. V is TRBV3-1 and J is TRBJ2-5, with 10 bases that match TRBD2. This CDR3 is built from 18 residues. V was pared by 2 bases and J by 0 bases, with 9 bases of the junction left unmatched. The germline V gene has CDR1 LGHDT and CDR2 YNNKEL (reference sequence). This CDR3 is CASSQWSGGEWYQETQYF. CDR3 DNA sequence: TGTGCCAGCAGCCAATGGAGCGGGGGGGAATGGTACCAAGAGACCCAGTACTTC.

The chain links TRBV20-1 to TRBJ1-1; maybe TRBD1 (5 bases). Deletions cut 0 bases from V and 3 bases from J, with 11 bases between. The CDR3 totals 14 residues. CDR1 and CDR2 from the germline V gene are DFQATT and SNEGSKA (reference sequence). The CDR3 coding sequence is TGCAGTGCTAGAGATGTGGGGCGCGACACTGAAGCTTTCTTT. Its translation: CSARDVGRDTEAFF.

This clonotype was seen a few times. The chain carries TRBV5-4 and TRBJ2-7, with TRBD2 identical over 10 bases. The J segment lost 1 base and the V segment lost 0 bases, leaving 7 bases of the junction unmatched. This CDR3 spans 17 amino acids. CDR1 is SGHNT, CDR2 YYREEE, per germline (reference sequence). CDR3 loop: CASSLGLAGALSYEQYF. CDR3 in DNA: TGTGCCAGCAGCTTGGGGCTAGCGGGAGCCCTGTCCTACGAGCAGTACTTC.

This clonotype turned up a few times. J is TRBJ1-1 and V is TRBV9; D unclear. The CDR3 is 15 residues long. Germline assignment: CDR1 SGDLS and CDR2 YYNGEE. V was cut by 2 bases and J by 4 bases, with 15 bases left in between. The CDR3 DNA reads as TGTGCCAGCAGCGTGGGAACGTCGGTGTCCACTGAAGCTTTCTTT. Its translation: CASSVGTSVSTEAFF.

This clonotype was recorded a few times. The chain recombines TRBV6-2 or TRBV6-3 with TRBJ2-5, with 13 bases aligning to TRBD2. The germline CDR1 and CDR2 sequences are MNHEY and SVGEGT. V shed 5 bases and J 0 bases; nucleotides not matched to a gene: 6. The CDR3 is 17 residues long. This CDR3 reads CASSPRTSGRYQETQYF. CDR3 coding DNA: TGTGCCAGCAGTCCACGGACTAGCGGGAGATACCAAGAGACCCAGTACTTC.

This clonotype came up a few times. V and J are TRBV6-5 and TRBJ2-3; no reliable D call. The germline V gene encodes CDR1 MNHEY and CDR2 SVGAGI. This CDR3 region has 12 residues. The CDR3: CVVGRPTDTQYF. CDR3 nucleotide sequence: TGTGTAGTAGGCAGACCCACAGATACGCAGTATTTT.

The V gene is TRBV15, the J gene TRBJ1-4, with D unresolved. The germline CDR1 and CDR2 sequences are LNHNV and YYDKDF (reference sequence). Trimming left V 0 bases short and J 8 bases short, with 4 bases between. The CDR3 runs 12 residues. The CDR3 sequence is CATSRDVEKLFF. As DNA, the CDR3 is TGTGCCACCAGCAGAGATGTAGAAAAACTGTTTTTT.

This clonotype has ten or more counts. The rearrangement links TRBV12-3 or TRBV12-4 to TRBJ1-1; D may be TRBD1 (5 bases). The CDR3 has 10 amino acids. Trimming removed 7 bases at V and 8 bases at J, with 8 bases between. CDR3 sequence reads: CASTKGEAFF. In DNA form, the CDR3 reads TGTGCCAGCACTAAGGGGGAAGCTTTCTTT.

The V call is TRBV12-3 or TRBV12-4, the J call TRBJ2-7, with D possibly TRBD2 on 5 matching bases. Trimming shortened V by 3 bases and J by 2 bases, and 11 bases separated the two germline ends. The CDR3 runs to 14 residues. This CDR3 reads CASSLRVPPYEQYF. CDR3 nucleotide sequence: TGTGCCAGCAGTTTGCGGGTACCGCCCTACGAGCAGTACTTC.

This clonotype turned up a few times. The CDR3 loop reads CASSWGRVETQYF. The CDR3 region has the DNA TGCGCCAGCAGCTGGGGCCGGGTGGAGACCCAGTACTTC. V and J are TRBV5-1 and TRBJ2-5, with D maybe TRBD1 (5 bases). The CDR3 consists of 13 residues. CDR1 is SGHRS, CDR2 YFSETQ, per germline. V was pared by 3 bases and J by 5 bases, with 11 bases between.

The rearrangement joins TRBV10-1 to TRBJ2-1, with D tentatively TRBD2 (5 bases). Germline CDR1 and CDR2: WNHNN and SYGVQD (reference sequence). V gave up 0 bases and J gave up 0 bases, with 12 bases separating them. The CDR3 is made up of 17 amino acids. In DNA form, the CDR3 reads TGCGCCAGCAGTGAGTCGAGAGCGGTTTACTCCTACAATGAGCAGTTCTTC. Amino acids: CASSESRAVYSYNEQFF.

This clonotype has only a few counts. The chain has TRBV27 and TRBJ1-2, with 8 bases matching TRBD1. The CDR3 sequence is 16 residues long. Germline V CDR1 and CDR2: MNHEY, SMNVEV (reference sequence). Losses at the gene ends were 3 bases for V and 3 bases for J; bases not matched to a gene: 9. Written as DNA, the CDR3 is TGTGCCAGCAGTTTGACTACCCACAGGGGGGACTATGGCTACACCTTC. Residues: CASSLTTHRGDYGYTF.